The sequence of this T cell receptor beta chain was determined in a study of blood T cell repertoires in COVID-19. In the study overall: The origin of the acute and convalescent COVID-19 samples was the United States, Italy and Spain. T cells, B-cell-depleted T cells, or PBMCs supplied cDNA or gDNA.

The CDR3 is 15 amino acids. The V end lost 1 base, the J end lost 4 bases, and 11 bases lay between the germline ends. The germline V gene has CDR1 LGHDT and CDR2 YNNKEL (reference sequence). The authors' processing: Estimation of nucleated cell counts relied on the amplification of reference gene primers. Sequencing was performed with immunoSEQ multiplex PCR; in TCRdb, only in-frame clones are kept and a portion is missing. The DNA was the basis for D and trimming; V, J and clone size are from that table. Here the sample spans about 110,000 clones, under 90% being singletons. The source material was peripheral blood. The gene calls are TRBV3-1 (or the pseudogene TRBV3-2) and TRBJ2-1; weak D call: TRBD2 (5 bases). The receptor comes from a woman aged 55-70 years with acute or convalescent COVID-19. The CDR3, as DNA: TGTGCCAGCAGCCAAGTGAGCGGACCTTACAATGAGCAGTTCTTC. Its protein is CASSQVSGPYNEQFF.